This is a list of T cell receptor beta chains from one sample in a study of blood T cells in healthy people across ages. One entry per CDR3 protein, called by TCRdb with MiXCR from the 5' RACE reads. Of more than 650,000 distinct CDR3 sequences in the sample, about 26% were seen once. These data were also filed under a second study, of T cells of mothers and their children.

Material: blood. These TCRs come from a boy between 10 and 17 years old in good health. CDR3s include the opening cysteine and the closing phenylalanine or tryptophan. A D gene is named only where the DNA matches it firmly. Clone size, where shown, is once, few, many, or a class for clones that have expanded.

d_gene,v_gene,abundance,j_gene,CDR3aa,CDR3nt
.,TRBV4-1,.,TRBJ2-3,CASSSQGWDTQYF,TGCGCCAGCAGCTCTCAGGGGTGGGATACGCAGTATTTT
.,TRBV6-5,.,TRBJ2-2,CASSYPAGVTGELFF,TGTGCCAGCAGTTATCCCGCAGGGGTGACCGGGGAGCTGTTTTTT
TRBD2,TRBV6-6,many,TRBJ2-5,CASSRGASGGQETQYF,TGTGCCAGCAGCCGAGGGGCTAGCGGGGGCCAAGAGACCCAGTACTTC
.,TRBV10-3,.,TRBJ2-7,CAIGIEGSREQYF,TGTGCCATCGGTATTGAGGGGTCGCGCGAGCAGTACTTC
.,TRBV7-6,.,TRBJ2-1,CASSLGDKSSQQFF,TGTGCCAGCAGCTTAGGGGACAAATCGTCTCAGCAGTTCTTC
.,TRBV20-1,few,TRBJ1-1,CSAIFRNTEAFF,TGCAGTGCCATTTTTCGGAACACTGAAGCTTTCTTT
TRBD2,TRBV7-6,.,TRBJ2-5,CASSRTRMWETQYF,TGTGCCAGCAGCCGGACTAGAATGTGGGAGACCCAGTACTTC
TRBD2,TRBV7-6,.,TRBJ2-2,CASRVWGGLDTGELFF,TGTGCCAGCCGCGTCTGGGGGGGTCTTGACACCGGGGAGCTGTTTTTT
TRBD1,TRBV12-3/TRBV12-4,few,TRBJ2-7,CASSGTGTGSGEQYF,TGTGCCAGCAGTGGGACCGGGACAGGGTCGGGCGAGCAGTACTTC
.,TRBV7-8,.,TRBJ2-5,CASSLATVALNQETQYF,TGTGCCAGCAGCTTAGCAACAGTAGCCCTAAACCAAGAGACCCAGTACTTC
.,TRBV27,.,TRBJ2-3,CASSLSGKGTDTQYF,TGTGCCAGCAGTTTATCCGGCAAGGGCACAGATACGCAGTATTTT
.,TRBV7-9,.,TRBJ1-1,CASSMGLEAFF,TGTGCCAGCAGCATGGGTCTTGAAGCTTTCTTT
TRBD1,TRBV20-1,few,TRBJ2-7,CSARSGTGTYEQYF,TGCAGTGCTCGCTCCGGGACAGGGACCTACGAGCAGTACTTC
.,TRBV12-3/TRBV12-4,.,TRBJ1-1,CASSLRGDEAFF,TGTGCCAGCAGTTTAAGGGGGGATGAAGCTTTCTTT
TRBD2,TRBV20-1,.,TRBJ2-1,CSGGSGGVYNGQFF,TGCAGTGGGGGTAGCGGGGGAGTATACAATGGGCAGTTCTTC
.,TRBV10-2,many,TRBJ2-1,CASSGTENNEQFF,TGCGCCAGCTCCGGGACGGAAAACAATGAGCAGTTCTTC
TRBD2,TRBV27,.,TRBJ2-2,CASTHLAGTSGTGELFF,TGTGCCAGCACACATTTGGCCGGGACTAGCGGGACCGGGGAGCTGTTTTTT
.,TRBV27,few,TRBJ2-6,CASSPLSSTGANVLTF,TGCGCCAGCAGCCCTTTGAGTTCTACAGGGGCCAACGTCCTGACTTTC
.,TRBV29-1,few,TRBJ2-5,CSETVQETQYF,TGCAGCGAGACAGTCCAAGAGACCCAGTACTTC
.,TRBV12-3/TRBV12-4,.,TRBJ1-2,CASTTRGLNYGYTF,TGTGCCAGCACCACCCGGGGCCTTAACTATGGCTACACCTTC
.,TRBV28,many,TRBJ1-3,CASSFLGDSGNTIYF,TGTGCCAGCAGTTTTTTGGGGGACTCTGGAAACACCATATATTTT
.,TRBV12-3/TRBV12-4,many,TRBJ1-6,CASSSDGEESPLHF,TGTGCCAGCAGTTCAGACGGGGAGGAATCACCCCTCCACTTT
TRBD1,TRBV6-1,few,TRBJ1-5,CASSPRTGKRYSNQPQHF,TGTGCCAGCAGCCCTCGGACAGGGAAGAGGTATAGCAATCAGCCCCAGCATTTT
.,TRBV13,few,TRBJ2-5,CASSPTDSRWETQYF,TGTGCCAGCAGCCCCACGGACAGCCGCTGGGAGACCCAGTACTTC
.,TRBV28,few,TRBJ1-1,CASSLGRLDEAFF,TGTGCCAGCAGTTTGGGGCGTTTGGATGAAGCTTTCTTT
TRBD1,TRBV28,few,TRBJ2-5,CASSLFRMDREETQYF,TGTGCCAGCAGTTTATTCCGCATGGACAGGGAAGAGACCCAGTACTTC
.,TRBV20-1,few,TRBJ1-2,CSATGSDGYTF,TGCAGTGCTACAGGGAGCGATGGCTACACCTTC
TRBD1,TRBV5-1,.,TRBJ2-5,CASSLAGTGETQYF,TGCGCCAGCAGCTTGGCCGGGACAGGGGAGACCCAGTACTTC
.,TRBV6-1,.,TRBJ2-6,CASSPELEANVLTF,TGTGCCAGCAGTCCGGAACTCGAGGCCAACGTCCTGACTTTC
TRBD2,TRBV30,.,TRBJ2-5,CAWSVQRGDQETQYF,TGTGCCTGGAGTGTACAGCGGGGGGATCAAGAGACCCAGTACTTC
TRBD1,TRBV7-9,.,TRBJ1-2,CASSLDRGGGWDYGYTF,TGTGCCAGCAGCTTGGATAGAGGAGGGGGCTGGGACTATGGCTACACCTTC
TRBD2,TRBV20-1,few,TRBJ2-1,CSAGTSGGRNEQFF,TGCAGTGCGGGGACTAGCGGGGGGCGGAATGAGCAGTTCTTC
TRBD2,TRBV29-1,few,TRBJ2-1,CSVVSLAGGHEQFF,TGCAGCGTTGTCTCCCTAGCGGGGGGCCATGAGCAGTTCTTC